The sequence of this T cell receptor beta chain was determined in a study of human T cells and chemical hapten exposure. V dropped 0 bases and J dropped 8; count of bases not matched to a gene: 9. This CDR3 contains 16 residues. Germline V gene sequence: CDR1 WNHNN, CDR2 SYGVQD (reference sequence). Time point of the sample: healthy volunteer bleed at 2 weeks. The authors extracted total RNA from unfractionated whole blood. As processed by the authors: Samples had a median of 95,638 TCRs, ranging roughly 23,224 to 700,000. TCRdb recomputed calls from the RACE reads with MiXCR, one row per CDR3 protein. TCRdb's processing, not the study's, gives the V and J calls here. The repertoire holds about 130,000 distinct CDR3 sequences, with approximately 9% as singletons.

Material: whole blood. The clonotype originates from a male donor in good health. Some clones in this sample may be carry-over from other donors' samples. V and J are TRBV10-1 and TRBJ2-1; 8 bases fit TRBD1. The CDR3 DNA follows: TGCGCCAGCAGTGAGTCCGGGATGGACAGGGTCTATGAGCAGTTCTTC. Translating it yields CASSESGMDRVYEQFF.